The T cell receptor beta chain under discussion was sequenced for a study of PD-1 blockade in classical Hodgkin lymphoma. Generated by immunoSEQ multiplex PCR, the TCRdb table keeps only in-frame clones and is missing some. The sample has 28,000 or so clones, 72% seen once. Time point defined: cycle 4 day 1 (C4D1), after six to seven weeks of nivolumab. Relapse after autologous stem cell transplantation occurred in every patient, and brentuximab vedotin exposure varied. The input for sequencing was peripheral blood mononuclear cells (PBMCs), taken before the fourth cycle of nivolumab. This TCR was sampled from a human donor with classical Hodgkin lymphoma.

CDR3 sequence reads: CASSPTGGSSYEQYF. Here the CDR3 DNA reads TGTGCCAGCAGTCCCACAGGGGGGTCCTCCTACGAGCAGTACTTC. The chain carries TRBV6-6 and TRBJ2-7, with 8 bases fitting TRBD1. Per the germline V gene, CDR1 is MNHNY and CDR2 is SVGAGI (reference sequence). The CDR3 runs to 15 residues. V was pared by 5 bases and J by 0 bases, with 6 bases of the junction left unmatched.